This TCR beta chain emerged from a study of blood T cells in healthy people across ages (dated by TCRdb to between 2015 and 2017). Context from the whole study: In model experiments, template switching captured roughly one uniquely barcoded TCR beta cDNA molecule for every two T cells. Using deep sequencing normalized with unique cDNA molecular identifiers, the study measured how TCR beta repertoire diversity changes with age. The donors were split into four age groups: young (average about 15 years), middle-aged (roughly 40), aged (roughly 65) and long-lived (82). To avoid experimental bias, donors of different ages were spread randomly across the sequencing lanes. Using the same blood draw, the study looked at two additional independent replicas of 1 million unique cDNA reads for two donors, one aged 18 to 30 and the other aged 80 or older.

Trimming costs V 1 base and J 4 bases, and their ends lie 14 bases apart. From its cysteine to its phenylalanine, the CDR3 spans 16 amino acids. Only the CDR3 DNA stays, 48 bases, in frame from base 1. A word on this clonotype: Its target antigen remains unknown. There are no base qualities to consult, and no much larger clone falls within one base.

Preparation of the library involved 5' RACE. TCRdb records Illumina HiSeq 2500 as the sequencer. A second PCR of roughly 6 to 11 cycles was run with a J-beta primer mix and a sample-barcoded 5' primer. A template-switch 5' adaptor carrying 12 random nucleotides introduced a unique molecular identifier onto each TCR beta cDNA molecule. Each sample yielded at least 3 million CDR3-containing paired-end reads. All of the RNA was converted into first-strand cDNA using the Mint cDNA synthesis kit, with a TRBC-specific oligonucleotide serving as the primer. All cDNA was treated with uracil-DNA glycosylase and then went through a first 18-cycle PCR with the universal primers M1SS and BC2_uni_R. In the paper's pipeline: For normalization, 1 million high-quality reads, each with a distinct molecular identifier, were randomly selected from each sample. Instead of being binned into consensus sequences, reads with shared molecular identifiers were discarded. MiTCR, set to a Q25 quality threshold and the strictest error-elimination algorithm, was used for CDR3 identification, clonotype clustering and error correction. A nonparametric unseen species model with Euler transformation was used to estimate a lower bound on total TCR beta diversity. The public reads were reanalyzed by TCRdb: fastp trimming at Q25, MiXCR alignment, in-frame beta chains only. Rows with one shared CDR3 protein collapse into an entry with the most common genes and DNA. TCRdb's processing, not the study's, gives the V and J calls here. This sample lists about 1.1 million distinct CDR3 sequences; around two fifths were detected once. Around 14% of the sample rests with the top ten.

The approximately 39 donors, aged 6 to 90 years, were systemically healthy Caucasian individuals from Russia. Approximately 10 milliliters of peripheral blood were collected from each donor into EDTA-treated Vacutainer tubes. PBMCs were isolated by Ficoll-Paque density-gradient centrifugation, with at least 7 million obtained per sample. Total RNA was extracted from PBMCs with Trizol reagent, with at least 5 micrograms obtained per sample. The percentages of naive CD45RAhigh/CD27high T cells were determined by flow cytometry on a PBMC aliquot from every donor. General study outcomes and caveats: Estimates of total diversity based on one million sequenced T cells were regarded as lower bounds and as underestimates. Bulk unsorted PBMC profiling prevented conclusive comparison of naive and antigen-experienced compartments. Because the CMV infection status of the donors was unknown, age-related changes in expanded clonotypes may potentially have been confounded. Compared with the aged group, more naive CD4+ T cells, fewer expanded clones and increased TCR diversity were shown by the long-lived group, suggesting age selection. A strong correlation was found between observed TCR beta diversity and the percentage of naive T cells measured by flow cytometry. As age increased, observed TCR beta diversity per million T cells dropped in a roughly linear way, and a significant reduction was already evident by age around 41.

The material sequenced was blood. The chain links TRBV12-3 or TRBV12-4 with TRBJ2-1; TRBD1 might be the D gene, on 6 matching bases. The source of this sequence is a man aged 18 to 35 in good health. The CDR3 corresponds to CASSLGRQEKYNEQFF. The DNA sequence reads TGTGCCAGCAGTTTAGGACGACAGGAAAAATACAATGAGCAGTTCTTC.